This T cell receptor (beta chain) was found in a study of blood T cell repertoires in COVID-19. In the study overall: The United States, Italy and Spain were the sources of the acute and convalescent COVID-19 samples. Sample material is recorded as cDNA or gDNA derived from T cells, B-cell-depleted T cells, or PBMCs.

In the original workflow: Amplifying reference gene primers gave estimates of nucleated cell counts. Generated by immunoSEQ multiplex PCR, the TCRdb table keeps only in-frame clones and is missing some. The V and J calls and clone size were taken over from that table, and D and trimming were inferred from the DNA. The sample contains about 210,000 clones, over 70% of which appear only once. This clone was seen only once. Looked up from germline, CDR1 is SGHNT and CDR2 is YENEEA. V lost 3 bases and J lost 5; bases outside the gene matches: 1. The CDR3 runs 13 residues. The sequencing input was peripheral blood. The sequence was collected from a man between 50 and 59 years old with active or convalescent COVID-19. The J gene is TRBJ2-1, the V gene TRBV11-3; 7 bases map to TRBD2. The CDR3 nucleotides read TGTGCCAGCAGCTTCGGACTAGACAATGAGCAGTTCTTC. Protein sequence: CASSFGLDNEQFF.